This entry is about one T cell receptor beta chain. This entry is derived from a study of blood T cell repertoires in COVID-19. The table came from immunoSEQ multiplex PCR; TCRdb's copy has only in-frame clones and leaves some out. The sample holds around 72,000 clones, roughly 88% seen once. Germline V gives CDR1 WSHSY, CDR2 SAAADI. The CDR3 length is 17 residues. V shed 7 bases, J shed 3 bases, and the junction held 11 bases outside the gene matches. V and J are TRBV10-2 and TRBJ2-2; 10 bases line up with TRBD1. The TCR originated in a man in his forties or fifties with acute or convalescent COVID-19. Sample: peripheral blood. In nucleotides, the CDR3 is TGCGCCAGCATCCCGCATAGGGGACAGGGGTACACCGGGGAGCTGTTTTTT. Translated, it gives CASIPHRGQGYTGELFF.